These 6 T cell receptor beta chains were sequenced from one sample in a study of identical twins. TCRdb called the 5' RACE reads again in MiXCR, with one record for every CDR3 protein. This sample has 250,000 or so distinct CDR3 sequences, with approximately 7% found just once. In addition, the sample was reused for a study of yellow fever vaccine responses in identical twins.

The sequenced sample consisted of memory (CD45RO+) T cells sorted from blood. These receptors were obtained from a woman between 18 and 30 years old in good health.

This clonotype was recorded a few times. The J gene is TRBJ2-1, the V gene TRBV5-5, with a possible D match to TRBD2 (7 bases). The CDR3 has 16 residues. Germline V gene sequence: CDR1 SGHKS, CDR2 YYEKEE (reference sequence). The V end lost 2 bases, the J end lost 7 bases, and 19 bases lay between the germline ends. As DNA, the CDR3 is TGTGCCAGCAGCTTTTTAGCGGGTGCCCAGGGGAATGAGCAGTTCTTC. It is translated as CASSFLAGAQGNEQFF.

This clonotype turned up a few times. The chain's CDR3 is CASSYSNPQGSTGELFF. In DNA, the CDR3 is TGTGCCAGCAGTTACTCTAACCCACAGGGTAGCACCGGGGAGCTGTTTTTT. This chain uses TRBV6-5 with TRBJ2-2; TRBD1 might be the D (6 bases). The CDR3 is 17 amino acids. Germline-derived CDR1 and CDR2 are MNHEY and SVGAGI. V was trimmed by 0 bases and J by 4 bases, leaving 15 bases between them.

This clonotype was counted at least ten times. This chain uses TRBV12-3 or TRBV12-4 with TRBJ2-4; TRBD1 aligns across 8 bases. The V gene end was trimmed by 10 bases and the J gene end by 3 bases; junction bases not matched to a gene: 8. The length of the CDR3 is 14 residues. This chain's CDR3 is CAIEDRVNKNIQYF. The CDR3 coding sequence is TGTGCCATCGAGGACAGGGTAAACAAAAACATTCAGTACTTC.

The table lists this clonotype with many counts. The gene calls are TRBV2 and TRBJ2-2; possible D gene TRBD2, 6 bases. CDR1 SNHLY and CDR2 FYNNEI come from the germline V gene. This CDR3 spans 15 amino acids. The V end lost 2 bases, the J end lost 1 base, and 8 bases lay between the germline ends. The CDR3 nucleotides read TGTGCCAGCAGTGAAAGCGGGCAGAACACCGGGGAGCTGTTTTTT. Protein: CASSESGQNTGELFF.

The sample holds many counts of this clonotype. The J gene is TRBJ2-1, the V gene TRBV6-1; the D gene could be TRBD1 or TRBD2 (7 bases each). Germline CDR1 is MNHNS and CDR2 is SASEGT. CDR3 length equals 14 residues. V lost 7 bases and J 10 bases, leaving 20 bases between the germline ends. CDR3 region: CASTEGWGGQEQFF. The CDR3 DNA reads as TGTGCCAGCACCGAGGGGTGGGGGGGACAGGAGCAGTTCTTC.

In its sample, this clonotype was seen a few times. The chain joins TRBV20-1 to TRBJ2-2, with D possibly TRBD1 on 5 matching bases. The CDR3 is made up of 13 amino acids. In germline, CDR1 is DFQATT, CDR2 SNEGSKA (reference sequence). V was clipped by 0 bases and J by 6 bases, with 8 bases between them. The CDR3 DNA is TGCAGTGCTAGAGATAGGGGCGCCGGGGAGCTGTTTTTT. The encoded protein is CSARDRGAGELFF.